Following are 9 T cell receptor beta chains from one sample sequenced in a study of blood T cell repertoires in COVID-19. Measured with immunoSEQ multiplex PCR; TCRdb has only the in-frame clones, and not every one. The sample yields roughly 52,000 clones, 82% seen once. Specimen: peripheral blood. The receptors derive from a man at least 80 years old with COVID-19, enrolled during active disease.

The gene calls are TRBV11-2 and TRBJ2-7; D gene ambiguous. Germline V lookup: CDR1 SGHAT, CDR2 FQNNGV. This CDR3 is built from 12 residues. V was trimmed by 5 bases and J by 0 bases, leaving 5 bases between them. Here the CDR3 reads CASSHSSYEQYV. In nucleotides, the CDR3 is TGTGCCAGCAGCCACTCCTCCTACGAGCAGTACGTC.

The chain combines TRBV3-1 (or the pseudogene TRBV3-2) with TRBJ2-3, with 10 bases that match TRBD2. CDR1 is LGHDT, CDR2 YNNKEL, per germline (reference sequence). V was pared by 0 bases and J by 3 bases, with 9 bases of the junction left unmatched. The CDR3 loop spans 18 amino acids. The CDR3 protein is CASSQESGGAGVTDTQYF. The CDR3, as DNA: TGTGCCAGCAGCCAAGAGAGCGGGGGGGCCGGCGTGACAGATACGCAGTATTTT.

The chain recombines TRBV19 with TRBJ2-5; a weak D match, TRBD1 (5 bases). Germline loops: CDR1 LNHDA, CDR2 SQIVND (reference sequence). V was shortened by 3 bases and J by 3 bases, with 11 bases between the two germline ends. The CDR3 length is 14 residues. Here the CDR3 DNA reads TGTGCCAGTAGTATGGGCTGGGGCAAAGAGACCCAGTACTTC. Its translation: CASSMGWGKETQYF.

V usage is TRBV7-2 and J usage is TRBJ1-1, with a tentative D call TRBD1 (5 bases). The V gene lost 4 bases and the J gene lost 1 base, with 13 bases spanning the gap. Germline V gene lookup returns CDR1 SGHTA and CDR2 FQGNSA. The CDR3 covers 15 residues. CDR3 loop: CASSSSTVENTEAFF. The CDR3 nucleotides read TGTGCCAGCAGCTCCTCGACAGTCGAGAACACTGAAGCTTTCTTT. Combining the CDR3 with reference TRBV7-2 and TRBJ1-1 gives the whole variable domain GAGVSQSPSNKVTEKGKDVELRCDPISGHTALYWYRQSLGQGLEFLIYFQGNSAPDKSGLPSDRFSAERTGGSVSTLTIQRTQQEDSAVYLCASSSSTVENTEAFFGQGTRLTVV.

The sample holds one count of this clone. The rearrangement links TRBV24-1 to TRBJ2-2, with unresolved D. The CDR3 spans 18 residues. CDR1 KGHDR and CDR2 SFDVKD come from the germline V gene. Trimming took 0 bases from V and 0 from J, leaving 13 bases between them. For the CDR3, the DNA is TGTGCCACCAGTGATTTGCGTGGGCCAGGTTCGAACACCGGGGAGCTGTTTTTT. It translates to CATSDLRGPGSNTGELFF.

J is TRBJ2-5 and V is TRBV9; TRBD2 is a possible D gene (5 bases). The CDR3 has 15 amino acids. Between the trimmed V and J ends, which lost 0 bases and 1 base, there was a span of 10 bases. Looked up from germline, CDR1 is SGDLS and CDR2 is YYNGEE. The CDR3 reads CASSVAEGLQETQYF. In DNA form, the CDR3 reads TGTGCCAGCAGCGTAGCAGAGGGTCTCCAAGAGACCCAGTACTTC.

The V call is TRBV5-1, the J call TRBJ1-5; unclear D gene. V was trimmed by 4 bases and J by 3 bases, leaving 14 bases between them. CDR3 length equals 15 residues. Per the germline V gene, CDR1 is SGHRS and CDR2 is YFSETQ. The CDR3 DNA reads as TGCGCCAGCAGCCCCGGTGGGAGGGCCAATCAGCCCCAGCATTTT. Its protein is CASSPGGRANQPQHF.

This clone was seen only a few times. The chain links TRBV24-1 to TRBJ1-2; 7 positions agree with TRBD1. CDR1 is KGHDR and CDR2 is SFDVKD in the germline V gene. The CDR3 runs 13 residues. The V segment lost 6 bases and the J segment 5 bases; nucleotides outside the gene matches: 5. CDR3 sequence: CATSTGQPYGYTF. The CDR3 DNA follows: TGTGCCACCAGTACGGGACAGCCATATGGCTACACCTTC.

The CDR3 DNA reads as TGTGCCAGCAGCCTGTCCCCGAGTCGGGACTACGAGCAGTACTTC. It translates to CASSLSPSRDYEQYF. The chain recombines TRBV4-2 with TRBJ2-7; D perhaps matches TRBD2 (5 bases). The V gene lost 4 bases and the J gene lost 3 bases, with 16 bases spanning the gap. Germline loops: CDR1 LGHNA, CDR2 YNFKEQ. The CDR3 spans 15 residues.